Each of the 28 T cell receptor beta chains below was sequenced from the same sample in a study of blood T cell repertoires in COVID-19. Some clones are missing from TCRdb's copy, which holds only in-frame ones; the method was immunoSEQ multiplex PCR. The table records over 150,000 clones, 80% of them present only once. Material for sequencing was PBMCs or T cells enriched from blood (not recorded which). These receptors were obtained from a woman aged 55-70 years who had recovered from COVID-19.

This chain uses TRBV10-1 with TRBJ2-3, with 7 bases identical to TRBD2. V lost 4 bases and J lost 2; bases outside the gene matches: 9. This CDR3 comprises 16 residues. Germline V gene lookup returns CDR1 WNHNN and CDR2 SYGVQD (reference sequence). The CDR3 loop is CASSVLAEPTTDTQYF. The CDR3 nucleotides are TGCGCCAGCAGTGTTCTAGCGGAGCCTACCACAGATACGCAGTATTTT.

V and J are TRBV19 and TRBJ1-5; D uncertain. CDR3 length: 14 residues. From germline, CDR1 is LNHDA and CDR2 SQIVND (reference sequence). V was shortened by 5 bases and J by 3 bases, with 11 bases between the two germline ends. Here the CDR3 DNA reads TGTGCCAGTAGTTCCCCCGGGAACAATCAGCCCCAGCATTTT. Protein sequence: CASSSPGNNQPQHF.

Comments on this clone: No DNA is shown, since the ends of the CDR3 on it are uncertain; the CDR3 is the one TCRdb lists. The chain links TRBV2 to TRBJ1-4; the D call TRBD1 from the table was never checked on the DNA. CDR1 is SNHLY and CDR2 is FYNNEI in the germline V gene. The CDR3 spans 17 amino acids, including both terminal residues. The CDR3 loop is CASILGGTGATNEKLFF.

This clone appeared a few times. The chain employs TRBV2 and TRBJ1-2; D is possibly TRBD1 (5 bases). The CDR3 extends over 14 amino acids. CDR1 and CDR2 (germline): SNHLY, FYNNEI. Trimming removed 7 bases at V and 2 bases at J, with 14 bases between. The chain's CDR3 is CASTSTAFNYGYTF. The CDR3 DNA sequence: TGTGCCAGCACCTCGACAGCGTTCAACTATGGCTACACCTTC.

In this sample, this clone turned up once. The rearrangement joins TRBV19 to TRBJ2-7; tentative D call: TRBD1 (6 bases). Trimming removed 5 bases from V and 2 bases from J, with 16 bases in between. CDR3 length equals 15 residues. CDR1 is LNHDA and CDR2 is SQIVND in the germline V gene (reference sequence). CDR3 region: CASSLGTTLTYEQYF. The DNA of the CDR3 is TGTGCCAGTAGTCTCGGGACAACGCTGACCTACGAGCAGTACTTC.

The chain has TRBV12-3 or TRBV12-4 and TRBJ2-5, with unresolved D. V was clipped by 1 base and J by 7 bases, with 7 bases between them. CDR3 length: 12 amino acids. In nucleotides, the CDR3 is TGTGCCAGCAGTTTAGGACTGGGGACCCAGTACTTC. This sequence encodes CASSLGLGTQYF.

The CDR3 sequence: CSASAFASGGADTQYF. In nucleotides, the CDR3 is TGCAGTGCTAGTGCGTTCGCTAGCGGGGGGGCAGATACGCAGTATTTT. The rearrangement joins TRBV20-1 to TRBJ2-3, with TRBD2 matching over 12 bases. Per germline, CDR1 DFQATT and CDR2 SNEGSKA (reference sequence). This CDR3 contains 16 residues. The junction had 8 bases not matched to a gene; V was cut back by 3 bases and J by 4 bases.

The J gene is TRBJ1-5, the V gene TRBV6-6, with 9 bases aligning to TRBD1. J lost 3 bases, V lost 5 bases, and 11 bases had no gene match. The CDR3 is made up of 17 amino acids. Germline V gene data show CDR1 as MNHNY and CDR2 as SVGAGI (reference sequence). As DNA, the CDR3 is TGTGCCAGCAGTCCCAAAGGGACAGGGTCTGACAATCAGCCCCAGCATTTT. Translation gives CASSPKGTGSDNQPQHF.

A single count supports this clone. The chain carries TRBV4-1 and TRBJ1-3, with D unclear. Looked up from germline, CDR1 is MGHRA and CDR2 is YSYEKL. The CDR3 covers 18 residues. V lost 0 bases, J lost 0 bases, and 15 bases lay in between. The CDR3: CASSQDTSGVHSGNTIYF. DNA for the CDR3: TGCGCCAGCAGCCAAGATACTAGTGGGGTTCACTCTGGAAACACCATATATTTT.

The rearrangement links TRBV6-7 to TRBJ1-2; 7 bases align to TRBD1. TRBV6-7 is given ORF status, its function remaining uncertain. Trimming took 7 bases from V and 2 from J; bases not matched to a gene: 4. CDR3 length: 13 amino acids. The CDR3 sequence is CASKQGGNYGYTF. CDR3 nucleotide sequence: TGTGCCAGCAAGCAGGGGGGAAACTATGGCTACACCTTC.

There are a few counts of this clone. DNA for the CDR3: TGTGCCAGCAGCACCCACAGGCAAGAGACCCAGTACTTC. The encoded protein is CASSTHRQETQYF. The chain links TRBV9 to TRBJ2-5; TRBD1 might be the D (5 bases). Germline V gene data show CDR1 as SGDLS and CDR2 as YYNGEE. V was trimmed by 4 bases and J by 2 bases, leaving 9 bases between them. This CDR3 comprises 13 residues.

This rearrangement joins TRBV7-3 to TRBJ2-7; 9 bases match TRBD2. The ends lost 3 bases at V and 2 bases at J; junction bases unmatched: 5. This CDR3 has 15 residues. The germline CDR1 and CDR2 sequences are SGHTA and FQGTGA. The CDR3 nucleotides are TGTGCCAGCAGCTTCCAGCGGGGGGCGCCCTACGAGCAGTACTTC. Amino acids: CASSFQRGAPYEQYF. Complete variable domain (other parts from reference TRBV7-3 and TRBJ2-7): GAGVSQTPSNKVTEKGKYVELRCDPISGHTALYWYRQSLGQGPEFLIYFQGTGAADDSGLPNDRFFAVRPEGSVSTLKIQRTERGDSAVYLCASSFQRGAPYEQYFGPGTRLTVT.

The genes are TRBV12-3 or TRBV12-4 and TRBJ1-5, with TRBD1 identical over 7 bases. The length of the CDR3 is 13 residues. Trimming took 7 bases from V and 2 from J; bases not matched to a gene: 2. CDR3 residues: CASNDRGNQPQHF. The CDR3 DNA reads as TGTGCCAGCAACGACAGGGGCAATCAGCCCCAGCATTTT.

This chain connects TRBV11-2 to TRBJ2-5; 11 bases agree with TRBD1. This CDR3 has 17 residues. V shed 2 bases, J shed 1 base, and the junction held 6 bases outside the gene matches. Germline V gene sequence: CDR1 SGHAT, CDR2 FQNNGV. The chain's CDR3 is CASSLPLGQGAQETQYF. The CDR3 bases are TGTGCCAGCAGCTTACCCCTCGGACAGGGGGCCCAAGAGACCCAGTACTTC.

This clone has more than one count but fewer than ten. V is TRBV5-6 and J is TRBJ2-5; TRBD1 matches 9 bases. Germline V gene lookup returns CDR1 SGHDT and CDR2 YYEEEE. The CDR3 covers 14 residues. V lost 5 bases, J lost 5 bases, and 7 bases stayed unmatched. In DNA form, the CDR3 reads TGTGCCAGCAGATCCACAGGGGGCAGGGAGACCCAGTACTTC. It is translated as CASRSTGGRETQYF.

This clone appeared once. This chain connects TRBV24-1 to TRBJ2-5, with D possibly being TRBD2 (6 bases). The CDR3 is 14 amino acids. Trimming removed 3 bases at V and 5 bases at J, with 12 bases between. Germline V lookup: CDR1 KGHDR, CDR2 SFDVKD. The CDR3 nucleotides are TGTGCCACCAGTGATGAGCTAGCGATTGAGACCCAGTACTTC. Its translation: CATSDELAIETQYF.

The chain's CDR3 is CASKRGHPNYGYTF. The DNA for the CDR3 is TGTGCCAGCAAAAGGGGACACCCTAACTATGGCTACACCTTC. This sequence joins TRBV2 and TRBJ1-2; possibly TRBD1 for D (6 bases). The V gene lost 7 bases and the J gene lost 0 bases, with 12 bases spanning the gap. Germline CDR1 reads SNHLY; CDR2 reads FYNNEI. The CDR3 totals 14 residues.

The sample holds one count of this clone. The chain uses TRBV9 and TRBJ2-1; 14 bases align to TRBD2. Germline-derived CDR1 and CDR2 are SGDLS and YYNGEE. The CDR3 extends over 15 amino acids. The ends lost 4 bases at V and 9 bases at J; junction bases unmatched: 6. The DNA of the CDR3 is TGTGCCAGCAGCCCGACTAGCGGGGGGGCTAGTGAGCAGTTCTTC. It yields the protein CASSPTSGGASEQFF.

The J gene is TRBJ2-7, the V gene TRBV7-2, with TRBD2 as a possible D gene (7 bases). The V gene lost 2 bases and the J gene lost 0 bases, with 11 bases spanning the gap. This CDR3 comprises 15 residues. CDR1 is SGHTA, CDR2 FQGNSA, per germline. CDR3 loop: CASSLSGGLSYEQYF. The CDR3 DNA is TGTGCCAGCAGCTTATCCGGGGGGCTCTCCTACGAGCAGTACTTC.

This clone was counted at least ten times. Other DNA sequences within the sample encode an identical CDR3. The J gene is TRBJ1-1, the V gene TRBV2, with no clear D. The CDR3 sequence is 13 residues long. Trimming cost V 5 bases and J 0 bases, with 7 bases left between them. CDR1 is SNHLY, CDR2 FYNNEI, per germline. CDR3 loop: CASSPGMNTEAFF. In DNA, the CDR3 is TGTGCCAGCAGTCCAGGCATGAACACTGAAGCTTTCTTT.

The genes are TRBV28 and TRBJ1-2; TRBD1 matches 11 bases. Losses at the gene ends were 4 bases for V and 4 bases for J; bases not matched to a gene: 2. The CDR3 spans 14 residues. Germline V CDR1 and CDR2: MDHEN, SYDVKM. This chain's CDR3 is CASSSGTGGYGYTF. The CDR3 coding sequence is TGTGCCAGCAGTTCTGGGACAGGGGGCTATGGCTACACCTTC.

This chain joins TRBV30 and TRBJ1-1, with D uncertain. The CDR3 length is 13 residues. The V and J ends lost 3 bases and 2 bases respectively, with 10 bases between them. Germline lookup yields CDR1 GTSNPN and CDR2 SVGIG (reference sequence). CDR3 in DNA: TGTGCCTGGAGCTACAGACTAAACACTGAAGCTTTCTTT. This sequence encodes CAWSYRLNTEAFF.

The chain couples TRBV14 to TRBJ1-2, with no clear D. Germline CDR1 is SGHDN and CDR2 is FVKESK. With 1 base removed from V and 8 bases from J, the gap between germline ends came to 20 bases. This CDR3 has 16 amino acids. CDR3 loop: CASSQAGSRGTGGYTF. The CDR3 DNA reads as TGTGCCAGCAGCCAAGCTGGATCCCGAGGCACGGGGGGCTACACCTTC.

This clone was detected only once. The CDR3: CASSLDDWRGSTGELFF. CDR3 DNA: TGTGCCAGCAGCTTAGATGATTGGCGGGGTTCCACCGGGGAGCTGTTTTTT. The chain is built from TRBV11-3 and TRBJ2-2; tentative D call: TRBD2 (6 bases). There are 17 residues in the CDR3. The germline V and J ends were trimmed by 0 bases and 4 bases, with 15 bases remaining between them. The germline gives CDR1 SGHNT, CDR2 YENEEA.

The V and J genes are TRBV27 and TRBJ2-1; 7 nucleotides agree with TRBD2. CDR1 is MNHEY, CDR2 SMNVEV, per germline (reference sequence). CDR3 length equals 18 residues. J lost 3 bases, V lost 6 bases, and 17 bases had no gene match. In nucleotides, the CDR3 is TGTGCCAGCAGCCCCCTCGCAGCTAGCGGAGCTTTCTACAATGAGCAGTTCTTC. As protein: CASSPLAASGAFYNEQFF.

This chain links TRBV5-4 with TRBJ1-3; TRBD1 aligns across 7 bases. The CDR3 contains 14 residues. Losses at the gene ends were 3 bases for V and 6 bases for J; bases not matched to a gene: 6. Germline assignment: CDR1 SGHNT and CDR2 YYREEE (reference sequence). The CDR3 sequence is CASSSRDSANTIYF. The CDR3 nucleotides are TGTGCCAGCAGCTCCCGGGACAGTGCAAACACCATATATTTT.

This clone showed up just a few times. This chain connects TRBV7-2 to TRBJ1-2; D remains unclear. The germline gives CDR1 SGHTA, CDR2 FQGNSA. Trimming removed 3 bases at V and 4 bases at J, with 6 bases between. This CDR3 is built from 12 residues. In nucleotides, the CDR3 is TGTGCCAGCAGCTTCGCGGCCTATGGCTACACCTTC. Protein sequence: CASSFAAYGYTF.

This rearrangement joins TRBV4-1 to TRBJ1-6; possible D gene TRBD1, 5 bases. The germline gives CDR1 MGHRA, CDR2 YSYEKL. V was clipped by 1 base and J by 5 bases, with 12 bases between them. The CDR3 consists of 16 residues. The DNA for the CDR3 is TGCGCCAGCAGCCAAGTAGGCAGGGTGAATAATTCACCCCTCCACTTT. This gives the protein CASSQVGRVNNSPLHF.